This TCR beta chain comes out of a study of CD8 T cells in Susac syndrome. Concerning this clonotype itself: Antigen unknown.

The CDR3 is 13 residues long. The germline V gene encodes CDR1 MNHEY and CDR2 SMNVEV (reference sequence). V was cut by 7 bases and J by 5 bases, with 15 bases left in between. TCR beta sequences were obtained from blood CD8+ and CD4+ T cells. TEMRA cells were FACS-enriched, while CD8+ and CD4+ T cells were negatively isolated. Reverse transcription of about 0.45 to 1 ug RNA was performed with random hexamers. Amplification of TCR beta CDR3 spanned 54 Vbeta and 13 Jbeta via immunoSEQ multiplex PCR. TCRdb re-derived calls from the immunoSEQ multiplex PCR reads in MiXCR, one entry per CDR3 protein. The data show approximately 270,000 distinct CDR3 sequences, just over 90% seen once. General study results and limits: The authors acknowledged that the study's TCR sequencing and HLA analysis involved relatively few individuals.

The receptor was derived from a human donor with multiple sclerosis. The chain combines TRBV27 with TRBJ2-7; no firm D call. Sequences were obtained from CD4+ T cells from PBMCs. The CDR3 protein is CASKELSGHEQYF. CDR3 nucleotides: TGTGCCAGCAAGGAATTGAGTGGCCACGAGCAGTACTTC.